What follows are 3 T cell receptor beta chains derived from one specimen sequenced in a study of breast tumors, draining lymph nodes, adjacent tissues. From the multiplex PCR reads, TCRdb called clonotypes with MiXCR, one entry per CDR3 protein. The top ten clones hold about 13% of a sample with under 30,000 distinct CDR3 sequences, approximately 23% of them seen once. The sequenced sample was breast tumor tissue. The receptors here all came from a female donor with breast cancer. Some clones in this sample may be carry-over from other donors' samples.

This clonotype was detected many times. The J gene is TRBJ2-7, the V gene TRBV5-4; 8 bases agree with TRBD2. J lost 1 base, V lost 4 bases, and 10 bases had no gene match. The CDR3 totals 16 residues. Germline V CDR1 and CDR2: SGHNT, YYREEE (reference sequence). CDR3 amino acids: CASSQAGGRSSYEQYF. In nucleotides, the CDR3 is TGTGCCAGCAGCCAGGCGGGGGGAAGAAGTTCCTACGAGCAGTACTTC. Drawing the rest from reference TRBV5-4 and TRBJ2-7, the complete variable domain is ETGVTQSPTHLIKTRGQQVTLRCSSQSGHNTVSWYQQALGQGPQFIFQYYREEENGRGNFPPRFSGLQFPNYSSELNVNALELDDSALYLCASSQAGGRSSYEQYFGPGTRLTVT.

There are many counts of this clonotype. The chain has TRBV20-1 and TRBJ2-3; D is perhaps TRBD2 (6 bases). CDR1 is DFQATT, CDR2 SNEGSKA, per germline (reference sequence). The V gene lost 3 bases and the J gene lost 0 bases, with 19 bases spanning the gap. The CDR3 covers 17 residues. The CDR3 region has the DNA TGCAGTGCTAGGAGTAGCGGAGCCAGGGCAAGCACAGATACGCAGTATTTT. It yields the protein CSARSSGARASTDTQYF.

This clonotype was recorded at least ten times. CDR3 region: CAWSVDGDNSPLHF. The CDR3 DNA sequence: TGTGCCTGGAGTGTAGACGGGGATAATTCACCCCTCCACTTT. The chain carries TRBV30 and TRBJ1-6; D gene unclear. The CDR3 has 14 amino acids. The ends were cut back, 0 bases at V and 5 bases at J, with 8 bases in the middle. Germline-derived CDR1 and CDR2 are GTSNPN and SVGIG (reference sequence).